This TCR beta chain was retrieved from a study of blood T cells in healthy people across ages. Study-wide findings and caveats: More naive CD4+ cells and higher diversity were found in long-lived than in aged donors.

Germline assignment: CDR1 DFQATT and CDR2 SNEGSKA (reference sequence). The CDR3 is 13 amino acids. The V and J ends lost 3 bases and 5 bases respectively, with 13 bases between them. Then a second PCR, running about 7 to 11 cycles, was carried out with a sample-barcoded 5' primer and a J-beta primer mix. TCRdb ran MiXCR on the 5' RACE reads and lists one entry per CDR3 protein. In the table there are roughly 800,000 distinct CDR3 sequences, roughly 50% of which are singletons. Note on this clonotype: Its antigen is still unknown.

This chain uses TRBV20-1 with TRBJ1-2; possibly TRBD1 for D (5 bases). The clonotype originates from an elderly man in good health. The sample comprised blood. The CDR3 region is CSASRQGGYGYTF. CDR3 DNA: TGCAGTGCTAGCAGGCAGGGAGGGTATGGCTACACCTTC.